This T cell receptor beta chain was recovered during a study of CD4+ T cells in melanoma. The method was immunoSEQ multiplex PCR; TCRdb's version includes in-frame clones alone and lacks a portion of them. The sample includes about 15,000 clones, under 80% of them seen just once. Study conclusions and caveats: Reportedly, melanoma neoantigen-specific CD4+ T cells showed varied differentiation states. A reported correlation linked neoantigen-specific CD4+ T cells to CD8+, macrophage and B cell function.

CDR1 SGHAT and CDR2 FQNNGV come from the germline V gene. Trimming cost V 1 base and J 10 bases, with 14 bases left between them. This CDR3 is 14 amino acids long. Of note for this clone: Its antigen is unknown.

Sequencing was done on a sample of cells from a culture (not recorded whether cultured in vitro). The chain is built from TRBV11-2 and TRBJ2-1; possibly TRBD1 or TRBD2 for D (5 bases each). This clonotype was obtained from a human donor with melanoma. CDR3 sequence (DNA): TGTGCCAGCAGCTTAGGGGGGAAGTACGGGGAGCAGTTCTTC. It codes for CASSLGGKYGEQFF.